The rows below give T cell receptor beta chains drawn from one sample of a study of T cell repertoires in cytomegalovirus infection. The antigens of these receptors remain unknown. TCRdb fed the reads into MiXCR, producing one record per CDR3 protein. The sample has about 770,000 distinct CDR3 sequences, almost 30% seen once. The sample was cultured CD8+ T cells from PBMCs, taken from culture after CMV antigen stimulation. The origin of the receptors is a human donor in good health (CMV status not recorded). Some clones in this sample may be carry-over from other donors' samples. Both conserved end residues are part of each CDR3. The order of the fields is clone size, D gene, V gene, J gene, CDR3 protein, CDR3 DNA. The D gene is left open where the match is weak. Not every row has a clone size; where given, it reads once, few, many or a size class.

>.|.|TRBV29-1|TRBJ1-1
CSVQLNTEAFF
TGCAGCGTCCAGTTAAACACTGAAGCTTTCTTT
>few|.|TRBV5-1|TRBJ1-6
CASSETINSPLHF
TGCGCCAGCAGCGAGACAATAAATTCACCCCTCCACTTT
>.|TRBD2|TRBV7-9|TRBJ2-7
CASSSGGMTYEQYF
TGTGCCAGCAGCTCGGGGGGGATGACCTACGAGCAGTACTTC
>.|.|TRBV6-1|TRBJ2-5
CASRTRPGIQETQYF
TGTGCCAGCCGTACCCGACCGGGAATCCAAGAGACCCAGTACTTC
>.|TRBD1|TRBV7-6|TRBJ2-3
CASSLGTGGYGDMQYF
TGTGCTAGCAGCTTGGGGACAGGGGGATATGGAGATATGCAGTATTTT
>.|.|TRBV15|TRBJ2-2
CASRGPSPTGELFF
TGTGCCTCCAGGGGTCCTTCCCCCACCGGGGAGCTGTTTTTT
>few|.|TRBV2|TRBJ1-5
CASRGRVDRQPQHF
TGTGCCAGCAGGGGCAGGGTGGATCGGCAGCCCCAGCATTTT
>few|.|TRBV27|TRBJ2-2
CASRGAEAGELFF
TGTGCCAGCCGCGGAGCGGAGGCCGGGGAGCTGTTTTTT
>few|.|TRBV5-6|TRBJ2-5
CASSSDRQETQYF
TGTGCCAGCAGTTCTGACAGGCAGGAGACCCAGTACTTC
>few|.|TRBV28|TRBJ2-1
CASSSPSKGTFQDNEQFF
TGTGCCAGCAGTTCCCCCAGTAAAGGCACCTTTCAGGACAATGAGCAGTTCTTC
>.|.|TRBV11-2|TRBJ1-1
CASNFSPGNTEAFF
TGTGCCAGCAATTTTAGCCCGGGGAACACTGAAGCTTTCTTT
>.|.|TRBV27|TRBJ2-1
CASKNYNEQFF
TGTGCCAGCAAGAATTACAATGAGCAGTTCTTC
>.|.|TRBV6-1|TRBJ1-2
CASSEVFLAGDYGYTF
TGTGCCAGCAGTGAAGTCTTTTTGGCTGGTGACTATGGCTACACCTTC
>few|.|TRBV6-4|TRBJ2-3
CASSESDEDTQYF
TGTGCCAGCAGCGAGAGTGACGAAGATACGCAGTATTTT
>.|.|TRBV7-9|TRBJ1-6
CASSQGAPHPLHF
TGTGCCAGCAGTCAAGGGGCCCCCCATCCCCTCCACTTT
>few|.|TRBV6-2/TRBV6-3|TRBJ2-2
CAIPSRGDTGELFF
TGTGCCATCCCCAGCAGGGGCGACACCGGGGAGCTGTTTTTT
>many|.|TRBV7-2|TRBJ1-5
CASSPTWWASKDQPQHF
TGTGCCAGCAGCCCTACTTGGTGGGCCTCAAAGGATCAGCCCCAGCATTTT
>.|.|TRBV4-1|TRBJ2-1
CASSQVANEQFF
TGCGCCAGCAGCCAAGTAGCGAATGAGCAGTTCTTC
>.|.|TRBV15|TRBJ2-1
CATSGGDEQFF
TGTGCCACCAGCGGGGGTGATGAGCAGTTCTTC
>few|.|TRBV6-5|TRBJ2-3
CASSYHDPRGDTQYF
TGTGCCAGCAGTTACCACGATCCTCGGGGAGATACGCAGTATTTT
>.|.|TRBV7-9|TRBJ1-2
CASRQWEITNYGYTF
TGTGCCAGCAGACAATGGGAGATTACTAACTATGGCTACACCTTC
>.|.|TRBV4-2|TRBJ2-3
CASSPGSFTDTQYF
TGTGCCAGCAGCCCCGGGAGCTTTACAGATACGCAGTATTTT
>many|TRBD2|TRBV7-9|TRBJ2-1
CASSSPRSGGYNEQFF
TGTGCCAGCAGCTCCCCCCGGAGCGGGGGGTACAATGAGCAGTTCTTC
>few|.|TRBV6-1|TRBJ1-1
CASSPREDSNTEAFF
TGTGCCAGCAGTCCTAGAGAGGACTCCAACACTGAAGCTTTCTTT
>.|.|TRBV5-1|TRBJ2-1
CASSLPNWGGRVGNEQFF
TGCGCCAGCAGCTTACCTAACTGGGGGGGGCGCGTTGGGAATGAGCAGTTCTTC
>.|.|TRBV4-1|TRBJ1-5
CASSVGQFNQPQHF
TGCGCCAGCAGCGTTGGACAGTTCAATCAGCCCCAGCATTTT
>.|.|TRBV9|TRBJ1-2
CASSVASRALEGGYTF
TGTGCCAGCAGCGTAGCTTCCAGGGCCTTGGAGGGTGGCTACACCTTC
>.|.|TRBV7-9|TRBJ2-5
CAGRDRETQYF
TGTGCCGGAAGAGATCGGGAGACCCAGTACTTC
>few|.|TRBV7-9|TRBJ2-1
CASSLELRGGYNEQFF
TGTGCCAGCAGCTTGGAATTAAGGGGGGGGTACAATGAGCAGTTCTTC
>.|.|TRBV5-1|TRBJ1-1
CASSLGAKTEAFF
TGCGCCAGCAGCTTGGGGGCGAAAACTGAAGCTTTCTTT
>.|TRBD1|TRBV5-4|TRBJ1-2
CASSETGNSLYGYTF
TGTGCCAGCAGTGAGACAGGGAATTCCCTCTATGGCTACACCTTC
>many|TRBD1|TRBV7-2|TRBJ2-7
CASSGRDRGYEQYF
TGTGCCAGCAGCGGCCGGGACAGGGGCTACGAGCAGTACTTC
>.|.|TRBV19|TRBJ1-5
CASSPTDQSWPQHF
TGTGCCAGTAGCCCGACAGACCAATCATGGCCCCAGCATTTT
>many|TRBD1|TRBV7-8|TRBJ2-7
CASSSGQYYEQYF
TGTGCCAGCAGCTCGGGACAGTACTACGAGCAGTACTTC
>.|.|TRBV7-2|TRBJ2-7
CASSFIQGSYEQYF
TGTGCCAGCAGCTTCATACAGGGTTCCTACGAGCAGTACTTC
>few|.|TRBV13|TRBJ2-1
CASSSSGLRAAYNEQFF
TGTGCCAGCAGCTCGTCGGGACTGCGGGCGGCATACAATGAGCAGTTCTTC
>few|.|TRBV4-1|TRBJ1-2
CASSQEEAGTGSGYTF
TGCGCCAGCAGCCAAGAAGAGGCAGGTACAGGCTCTGGCTACACCTTC
>few|.|TRBV3-1|TRBJ1-1
CASCDSLNTEAFF
TGTGCCAGCTGCGACAGCCTAAACACTGAAGCTTTCTTT
>.|.|TRBV10-3|TRBJ2-2
CAIRVGSANTGELFF
TGTGCCATCAGGGTAGGATCCGCGAACACCGGGGAGCTGTTTTTT
>.|.|TRBV24-1|TRBJ1-1
CATSEEGEAFF
TGTGCCACCAGTGAAGAGGGTGAAGCTTTCTTT
>.|.|TRBV9|TRBJ2-1
CASSYSGDHYNEQFF
TGTGCCAGCAGCTACAGCGGAGACCATTACAATGAGCAGTTCTTC
>few|TRBD1|TRBV4-1|TRBJ1-1
CASSPLQGGEEAFF
TGCGCCAGCAGCCCACTTCAGGGGGGGGAAGAAGCTTTCTTT
>many|.|TRBV6-1|TRBJ1-1
CASSEAGGNTEAFF
TGTGCCAGCAGTGAAGCTGGGGGAAACACTGAAGCTTTCTTT
>.|.|TRBV7-6|TRBJ1-2
CASSLTGGMNYGYTF
TGTGCCAGCAGCCTGACAGGAGGCATGAACTATGGCTACACCTTC
>few|TRBD1|TRBV6-6|TRBJ1-1
CASSYPRPGQGIEAFF
TGTGCCAGCAGTTACCCCCGACCGGGACAGGGGATCGAAGCTTTCTTT
>.|.|TRBV27|TRBJ1-2
CASSLFPPTVNYGYTF
TGTGCCAGCAGTCTCTTCCCCCCGACAGTTAACTATGGCTACACCTTC
>.|TRBD1|TRBV19|TRBJ1-6
CASRTTRTGLNSPLHF
TGTGCCAGTAGAACCACGAGGACAGGGCTGAATTCACCCCTCCACTTT
>.|TRBD2|TRBV24-1|TRBJ2-3
CATSQRGGLDTQYF
TGTGCCACCAGCCAGCGGGGGGGTTTGGATACGCAGTATTTT
>few|TRBD1|TRBV24-1|TRBJ1-1
CATRGFGTGGTEAFF
TGTGCCACCAGGGGTTTTGGGACAGGGGGCACTGAAGCTTTCTTT
>few|.|TRBV28|TRBJ1-2
CASSPPTENGYTF
TGTGCCAGCAGCCCCCCTACAGAAAATGGCTACACCTTC